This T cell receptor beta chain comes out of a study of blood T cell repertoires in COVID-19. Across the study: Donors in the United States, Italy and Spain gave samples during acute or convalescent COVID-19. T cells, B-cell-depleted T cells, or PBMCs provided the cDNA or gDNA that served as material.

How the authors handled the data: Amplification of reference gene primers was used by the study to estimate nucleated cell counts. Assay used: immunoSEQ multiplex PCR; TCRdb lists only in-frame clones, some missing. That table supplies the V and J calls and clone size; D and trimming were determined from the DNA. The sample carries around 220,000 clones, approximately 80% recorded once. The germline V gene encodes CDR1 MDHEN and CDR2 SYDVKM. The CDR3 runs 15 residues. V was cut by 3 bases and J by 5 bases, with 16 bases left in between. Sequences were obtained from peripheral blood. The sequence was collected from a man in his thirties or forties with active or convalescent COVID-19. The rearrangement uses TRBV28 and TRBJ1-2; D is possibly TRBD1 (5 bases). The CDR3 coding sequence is TGTGCCAGCAGTTTCGGAAGGGGAGGGTCTTATGGCTACACCTTC. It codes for CASSFGRGGSYGYTF.